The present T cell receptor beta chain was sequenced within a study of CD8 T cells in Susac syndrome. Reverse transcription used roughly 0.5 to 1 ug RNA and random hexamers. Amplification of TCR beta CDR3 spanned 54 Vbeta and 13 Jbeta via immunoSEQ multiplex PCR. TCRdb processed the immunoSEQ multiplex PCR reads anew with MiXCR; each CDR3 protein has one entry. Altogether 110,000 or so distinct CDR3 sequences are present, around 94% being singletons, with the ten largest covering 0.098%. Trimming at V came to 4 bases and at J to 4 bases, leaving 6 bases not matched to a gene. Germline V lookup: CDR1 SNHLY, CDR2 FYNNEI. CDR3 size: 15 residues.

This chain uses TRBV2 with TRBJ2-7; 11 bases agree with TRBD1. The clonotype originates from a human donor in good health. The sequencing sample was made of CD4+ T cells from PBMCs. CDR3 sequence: CASSVSRDRGYEQYF. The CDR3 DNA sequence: TGTGCCAGCAGTGTCTCTCGGGACAGGGGGTACGAGCAGTACTTC.